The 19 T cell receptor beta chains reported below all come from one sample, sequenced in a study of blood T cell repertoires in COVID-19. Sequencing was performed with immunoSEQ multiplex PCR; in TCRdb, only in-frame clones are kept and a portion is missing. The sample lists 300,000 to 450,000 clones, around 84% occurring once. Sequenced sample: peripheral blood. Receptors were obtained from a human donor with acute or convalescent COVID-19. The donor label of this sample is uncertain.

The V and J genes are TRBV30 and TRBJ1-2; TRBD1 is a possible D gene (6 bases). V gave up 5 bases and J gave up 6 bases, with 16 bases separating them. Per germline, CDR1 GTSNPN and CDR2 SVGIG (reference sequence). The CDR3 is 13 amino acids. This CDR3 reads CAWRETGRHGYTF. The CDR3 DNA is TGTGCCTGGCGGGAAACAGGGAGACATGGCTACACCTTC.

CDR3 sequence reads: CASSLVAQGVNTEAFF. The CDR3 region has the DNA TGCGCCAGCAGCTTGGTTGCCCAGGGTGTGAACACTGAAGCTTTCTTT. The V call is TRBV5-1, the J call TRBJ1-1; tentatively, D is TRBD1 (5 bases). The CDR3 covers 16 residues. Germline CDR1 reads SGHRS; CDR2 reads YFSETQ. Trimming pared 0 bases from V and 0 bases from J, leaving 12 bases between.

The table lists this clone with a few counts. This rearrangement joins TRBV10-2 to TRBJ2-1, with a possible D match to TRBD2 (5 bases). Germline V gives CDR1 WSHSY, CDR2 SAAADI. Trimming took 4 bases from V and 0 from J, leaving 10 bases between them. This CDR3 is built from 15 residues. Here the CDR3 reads CASSVTGSSYNEQFF. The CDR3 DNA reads TGCGCCAGCAGTGTTACTGGGAGCTCCTACAATGAGCAGTTCTTC.

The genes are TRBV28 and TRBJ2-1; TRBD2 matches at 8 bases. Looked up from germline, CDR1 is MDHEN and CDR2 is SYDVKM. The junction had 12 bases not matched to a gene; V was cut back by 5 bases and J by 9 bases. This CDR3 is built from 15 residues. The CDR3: CASSPPYGGAGEQFF. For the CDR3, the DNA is TGTGCCAGCAGTCCCCCCTACGGGGGGGCCGGTGAGCAGTTCTTC.

This CDR3 reads CASRPDIREGYEQYF. The DNA of the CDR3 is TGCGCCAGCAGACCCGACATACGGGAAGGGTACGAGCAGTACTTC. The rearrangement uses TRBV5-1 and TRBJ2-7, with D possibly being TRBD2 (5 bases). V was pared by 5 bases and J by 4 bases, with 19 bases between. Germline CDR1 is SGHRS and CDR2 is YFSETQ. The CDR3 spans 15 residues.

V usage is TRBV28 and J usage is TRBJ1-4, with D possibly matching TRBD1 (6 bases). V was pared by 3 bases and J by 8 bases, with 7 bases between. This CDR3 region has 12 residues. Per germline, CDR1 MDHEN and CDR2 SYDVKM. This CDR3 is CASSFRGEKLFF. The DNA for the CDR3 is TGTGCCAGCAGTTTTAGGGGGGAAAAACTGTTTTTT.

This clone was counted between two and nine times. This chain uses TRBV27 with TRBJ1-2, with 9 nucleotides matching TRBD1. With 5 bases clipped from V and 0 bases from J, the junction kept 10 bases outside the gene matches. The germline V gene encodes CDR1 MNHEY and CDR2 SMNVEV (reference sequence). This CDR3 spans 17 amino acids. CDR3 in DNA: TGTGCCAGCAGTACTCGGACAGGGGCTCTGGCTAACTATGGCTACACCTTC. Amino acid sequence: CASSTRTGALANYGYTF.

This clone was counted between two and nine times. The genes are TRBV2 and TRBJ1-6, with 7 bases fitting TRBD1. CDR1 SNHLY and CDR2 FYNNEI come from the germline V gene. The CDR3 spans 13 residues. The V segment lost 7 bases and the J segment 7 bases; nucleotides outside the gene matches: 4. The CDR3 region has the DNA TGTGCCAGCAAGGGGGACAGAAATTCACCCCTCCACTTT. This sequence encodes CASKGDRNSPLHF.

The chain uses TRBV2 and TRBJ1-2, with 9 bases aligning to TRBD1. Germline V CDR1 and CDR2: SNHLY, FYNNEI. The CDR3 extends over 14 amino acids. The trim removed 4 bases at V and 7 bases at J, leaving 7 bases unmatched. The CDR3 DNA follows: TGTGCCAGCAGTGTTCCCGGGACAGGGCCTGGCTACACCTTC. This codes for CASSVPGTGPGYTF.

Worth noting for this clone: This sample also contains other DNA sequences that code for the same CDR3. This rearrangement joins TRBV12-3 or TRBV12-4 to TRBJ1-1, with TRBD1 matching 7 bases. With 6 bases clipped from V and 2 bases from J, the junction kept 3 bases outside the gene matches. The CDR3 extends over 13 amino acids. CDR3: CASSYRGNTEAFF. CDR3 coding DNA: TGTGCCAGCAGCTACAGGGGTAACACTGAAGCTTTCTTT.

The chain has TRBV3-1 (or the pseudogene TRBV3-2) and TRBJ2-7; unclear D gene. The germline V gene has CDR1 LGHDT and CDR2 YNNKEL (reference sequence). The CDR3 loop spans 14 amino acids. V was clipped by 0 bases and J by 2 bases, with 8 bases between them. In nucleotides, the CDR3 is TGTGCCAGCAGCCAAGATCGCAGGACCTACGAGCAGTACTTC. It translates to CASSQDRRTYEQYF.

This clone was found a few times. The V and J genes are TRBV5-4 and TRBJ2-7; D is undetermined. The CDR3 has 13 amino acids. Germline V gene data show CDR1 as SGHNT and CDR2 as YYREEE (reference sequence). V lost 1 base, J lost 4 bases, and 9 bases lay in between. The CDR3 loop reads CASSLPTNYEQYF. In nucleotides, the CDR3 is TGTGCCAGCAGCTTGCCGACAAATTACGAGCAGTACTTC. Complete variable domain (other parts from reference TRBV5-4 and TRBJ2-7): ETGVTQSPTHLIKTRGQQVTLRCSSQSGHNTVSWYQQALGQGPQFIFQYYREEENGRGNFPPRFSGLQFPNYSSELNVNALELDDSALYLCASSLPTNYEQYFGPGTRLTVT.

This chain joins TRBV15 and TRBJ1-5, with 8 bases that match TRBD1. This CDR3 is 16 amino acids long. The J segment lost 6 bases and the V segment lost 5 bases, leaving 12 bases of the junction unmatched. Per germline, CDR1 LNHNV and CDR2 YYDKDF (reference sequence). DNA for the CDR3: TGTGCCACCAGCTCCCTAGGGCAGGGGGCTAGTCAGCCCCAGCATTTT. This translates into CATSSLGQGASQPQHF.

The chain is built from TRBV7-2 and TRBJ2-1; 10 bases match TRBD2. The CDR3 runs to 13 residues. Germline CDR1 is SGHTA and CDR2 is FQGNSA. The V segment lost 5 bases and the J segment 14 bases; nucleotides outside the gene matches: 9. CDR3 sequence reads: CASSEGTSGVKFF. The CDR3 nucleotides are TGTGCCAGCAGCGAAGGAACTAGCGGGGTAAAGTTCTTC.

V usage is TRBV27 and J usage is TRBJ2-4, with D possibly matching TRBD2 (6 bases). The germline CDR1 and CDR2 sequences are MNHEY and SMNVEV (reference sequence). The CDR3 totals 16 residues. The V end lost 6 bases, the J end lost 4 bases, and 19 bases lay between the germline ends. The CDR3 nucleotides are TGTGCCAGCAGCCCCCACGCGGGAAAGGGTAAAAACATTCAGTACTTC. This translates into CASSPHAGKGKNIQYF.

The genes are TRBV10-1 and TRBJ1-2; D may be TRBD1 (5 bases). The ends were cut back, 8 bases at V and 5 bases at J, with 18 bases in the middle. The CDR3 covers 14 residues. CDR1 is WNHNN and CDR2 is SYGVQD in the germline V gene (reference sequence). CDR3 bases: TGCGCCAGCGGCAACGGCGGGGGACGATATGGCTACACCTTC. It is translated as CASGNGGGRYGYTF.

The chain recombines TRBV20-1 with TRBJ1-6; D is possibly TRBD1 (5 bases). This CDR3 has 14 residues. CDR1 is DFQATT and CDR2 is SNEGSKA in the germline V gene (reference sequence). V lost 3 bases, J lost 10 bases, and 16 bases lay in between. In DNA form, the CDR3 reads TGCAGTGCTAGTACCCCCGGGGGGTTCTCACCCCTCCACTTT. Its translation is CSASTPGGFSPLHF.

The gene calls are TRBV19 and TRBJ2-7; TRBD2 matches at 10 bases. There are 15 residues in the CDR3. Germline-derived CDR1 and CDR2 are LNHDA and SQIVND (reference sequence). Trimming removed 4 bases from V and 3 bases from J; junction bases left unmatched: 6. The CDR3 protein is CASSTQRGGLYEQYF. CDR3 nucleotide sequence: TGTGCCAGTAGTACGCAGCGGGGGGGCCTCTACGAGCAGTACTTC. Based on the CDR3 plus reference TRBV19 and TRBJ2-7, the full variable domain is DGGITQSPKYLFRKEGQNVTLSCEQNLNHDAMYWYRQDPGQGLRLIYYSQIVNDFQKGDIAEGYSVSREKKESFPLTVTSAQKNPTAFYLCASSTQRGGLYEQYFGPGTRLTVT.

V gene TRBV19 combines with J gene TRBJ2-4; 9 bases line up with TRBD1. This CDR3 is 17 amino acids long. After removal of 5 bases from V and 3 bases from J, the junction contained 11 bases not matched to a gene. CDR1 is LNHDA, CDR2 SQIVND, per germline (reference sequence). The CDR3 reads CASSEDRGYHDKNIQYF. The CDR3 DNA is TGTGCCAGTAGTGAGGACAGGGGCTACCACGACAAAAACATTCAGTACTTC.